A selection of T cell receptor beta chains follows, all from one sample in a study of tumor and adjacent non-tumor tissue in lung cancer. TCRdb re-called the multiplex PCR reads with MiXCR, one entry per CDR3 protein. The sample consists of 77,000 or so distinct CDR3 sequences, 76% of them appearing once. Material for sequencing was distant non-tumor lung tissue. The receptors derive from a man aged 65 to 85 with non-small cell lung cancer. Each CDR3 is given with its conserved first and last residue. The D gene is left open where the match is weak. Size is omitted from some rows. Given values are once, few, many or a class for expanded clones.

v_call: TRBV5-4; j_call: TRBJ2-3; d_call: -; clone_size: -; cdr3_nt: TGTGCCAGCAGCCTGTCCCAGACACAGACTGATATGCAGAATTTT; cdr3_aa: CASSLSQTQTDMQNF
v_call: TRBV5-4; j_call: TRBJ2-5; d_call: -; clone_size: -; cdr3_nt: TGTGCCAGCAGCCTGGGTATCGGGGGTGTGTGGGACACCCAGTACTTC; cdr3_aa: CASSLGIGGVWDTQYF
v_call: TRBV29-1; j_call: TRBJ2-5; d_call: -; clone_size: -; cdr3_nt: TGCAACGTGGCAGACAGGTTCCAAGAGAACGAGTACTTC; cdr3_aa: CNVADRFQENEYF
v_call: TRBV20-1; j_call: TRBJ1-6; d_call: -; clone_size: -; cdr3_nt: TGCAATGCTAGGACCGGGAATTCACCCCTCCACTTT; cdr3_aa: CNARTGNSPLHF
v_call: TRBV10-2; j_call: TRBJ1-1; d_call: -; clone_size: -; cdr3_nt: TGTGCCAGCACGATTACGGGGGACATTGAAGCTTTCTTT; cdr3_aa: CASTITGDIEAFF
v_call: TRBV11-3; j_call: TRBJ2-7; d_call: -; clone_size: -; cdr3_nt: TGTGTCAGCAGCTTAGATCGGTACGAGCAGTACTTC; cdr3_aa: CVSSLDRYEQYF
v_call: TRBV5-1; j_call: TRBJ2-7; d_call: TRBD2; clone_size: -; cdr3_nt: TGCGCCAGCAGCTTGGGCCTAGCGGGGAAGGAGTACTTC; cdr3_aa: CASSLGLAGKEYF
v_call: TRBV6-5; j_call: TRBJ1-5; d_call: -; clone_size: -; cdr3_nt: TGTACCAGCTGTTACTCGATCAATCAGCCCCGGCATTTT; cdr3_aa: CTSCYSINQPRHF
v_call: TRBV5-6; j_call: TRBJ2-5; d_call: -; clone_size: -; cdr3_nt: TGTGCCAGCAGCCGTTTCGTTACCGACAGAGTAGGGACCCAGTACTTC; cdr3_aa: CASSRFVTDRVGTQYF
v_call: TRBV11-3; j_call: TRBJ2-1; d_call: -; clone_size: -; cdr3_nt: TGTGCCAGCAGCTCCCATAGTAGGGGTGAGGATGAGCAGTTTTTC; cdr3_aa: CASSSHSRGEDEQFF
v_call: TRBV6-6; j_call: TRBJ1-1; d_call: -; clone_size: -; cdr3_nt: TGTGCCAGGAATGAGGGAGGAAGGTCGGACACTGAAGCTTTCTTT; cdr3_aa: CARNEGGRSDTEAFF
v_call: TRBV11-1; j_call: TRBJ1-1; d_call: -; clone_size: -; cdr3_nt: TGTGTCAGCAGCGCCGAGAGGGACACTGAAGCTTTCTTT; cdr3_aa: CVSSAERDTEAFF
v_call: TRBV11-2; j_call: TRBJ1-2; d_call: -; clone_size: -; cdr3_nt: TGTGCCAGCACCCGCAAATCGGGGCGGTTCTATGGCTACACCTTC; cdr3_aa: CASTRKSGRFYGYTF
v_call: TRBV5-8; j_call: TRBJ2-7; d_call: TRBD2; clone_size: -; cdr3_nt: TGTGCCAGCAGCTTTGGGGGACTAGCAACTCGGGAGCAGTACTTC; cdr3_aa: CASSFGGLATREQYF
v_call: TRBV14; j_call: TRBJ2-7; d_call: -; clone_size: many; cdr3_nt: TGTGCCAGCAGCCAAGAGACCCAGGGATGGTACGAGCAGTACTTC; cdr3_aa: CASSQETQGWYEQYF
v_call: TRBV12-3/TRBV12-4; j_call: TRBJ2-7; d_call: TRBD1; clone_size: -; cdr3_nt: TGTGCCAGCTGTTTACAGACAGGGTTCTACGAGCAGTACTTC; cdr3_aa: CASCLQTGFYEQYF
v_call: TRBV12-3/TRBV12-4; j_call: TRBJ1-5; d_call: -; clone_size: -; cdr3_nt: TGTGTCAGCAGTTCAAGCCCCAATCAGTCCCAGCATTTT; cdr3_aa: CVSSSSPNQSQHF
v_call: TRBV7-8; j_call: TRBJ2-7; d_call: -; clone_size: many; cdr3_nt: TGTGCCAGCAGCGGGAACAGGGTCGAGCAGTACTTC; cdr3_aa: CASSGNRVEQYF
v_call: TRBV11-2; j_call: TRBJ2-7; d_call: -; clone_size: once; cdr3_nt: TGTGTCAACAGCTTAGATCAGAGGGCCCCCTACGATCAGTACTTC; cdr3_aa: CVNSLDQRAPYDQYF
v_call: TRBV9; j_call: TRBJ2-6; d_call: -; clone_size: -; cdr3_nt: TGTGCCAACAGCGTCGGGATTGGGGACAACGTCCTGACTTTC; cdr3_aa: CANSVGIGDNVLTF
v_call: TRBV6-2/TRBV6-3; j_call: TRBJ2-3; d_call: -; clone_size: -; cdr3_nt: TGTGCCAGCAGCTACATCGGGGGTCCTACAGATACGCAGTATTTT; cdr3_aa: CASSYIGGPTDTQYF
v_call: TRBV5-1; j_call: TRBJ1-2; d_call: -; clone_size: few; cdr3_nt: TGCGCCAGTAGCTTATCTCCAATTAACTATGGCTACACCTTC; cdr3_aa: CASSLSPINYGYTF
v_call: TRBV6-2/TRBV6-3; j_call: TRBJ2-1; d_call: -; clone_size: -; cdr3_nt: TGTGCCAGCATTTTTGGAATAGCGCGGAACAATGAGCAGTTCTTC; cdr3_aa: CASIFGIARNNEQFF
v_call: TRBV29-1; j_call: TRBJ2-5; d_call: -; clone_size: once; cdr3_nt: TGCAGCGTGGTTGACAGGTTCCAAGAGACACAGAACTTC; cdr3_aa: CSVVDRFQETQNF
v_call: TRBV6-5; j_call: TRBJ2-1; d_call: TRBD2; clone_size: -; cdr3_nt: TGTGCTAGCAGTTACTCGATGGTAGCGGGAATGCTCAATGAGCAGTTCTTC; cdr3_aa: CASSYSMVAGMLNEQFF
v_call: TRBV11-1; j_call: TRBJ2-7; d_call: -; clone_size: -; cdr3_nt: TGTGCCAGCAGCTCTAGGGAAACGACCTACGACCACTACTTC; cdr3_aa: CASSSRETTYDHYF
v_call: TRBV4-1; j_call: TRBJ2-7; d_call: TRBD2; clone_size: -; cdr3_nt: TGCGTCAGCAGCTGGACACTAGCGGGAGAGGGGGACGATCAGTACTTC; cdr3_aa: CVSSWTLAGEGDDQYF
v_call: TRBV6-2/TRBV6-3; j_call: TRBJ2-1; d_call: -; clone_size: -; cdr3_nt: TGTGCCAGCGCTCGGGGTTCCTACAATGAGCAGTTGTTC; cdr3_aa: CASARGSYNEQLF
v_call: TRBV7-6; j_call: TRBJ2-1; d_call: TRBD2; clone_size: many; cdr3_nt: TGTGCCAGCAGCTTACAAGCGGGATCGATGTACAATGAGCAGTTCTTC; cdr3_aa: CASSLQAGSMYNEQFF
v_call: TRBV6-5; j_call: TRBJ2-1; d_call: -; clone_size: -; cdr3_nt: TGTGCCATCAGTACCGAGAATGAGCAGTTCTTT; cdr3_aa: CAISTENEQFF
v_call: TRBV28; j_call: TRBJ2-7; d_call: -; clone_size: -; cdr3_nt: TGTGCCAGCAGTTCCAGGATGGGGGCCTACGAGCAGTACTTC; cdr3_aa: CASSSRMGAYEQYF
v_call: TRBV6-2/TRBV6-3; j_call: TRBJ2-5; d_call: TRBD1; clone_size: many; cdr3_nt: TGTGCCAGCAGTCCGGGACAGATTCAAGAGACCCAGTACTTC; cdr3_aa: CASSPGQIQETQYF
v_call: TRBV12-5; j_call: TRBJ2-7; d_call: -; clone_size: medium-sized; cdr3_nt: TGTGCTAGTGGCCCAAACCCGGAGGAGCAGTACTTC; cdr3_aa: CASGPNPEEQYF
v_call: TRBV11-2; j_call: TRBJ2-7; d_call: -; clone_size: few; cdr3_nt: TGTGCCAGCAGCTTATATGGGTTGGAGCAGTACTTC; cdr3_aa: CASSLYGLEQYF
v_call: TRBV29-1; j_call: TRBJ1-2; d_call: -; clone_size: -; cdr3_nt: TGCAACGTTGTCCCATATCAATCCTCGAGAGAAGATGGCTACACGTTC; cdr3_aa: CNVVPYQSSREDGYTF
v_call: TRBV11-3; j_call: TRBJ2-5; d_call: -; clone_size: -; cdr3_nt: TGTGACAGCGGCGCCCTTGGGGAGACCCAGTACTTC; cdr3_aa: CDSGALGETQYF
v_call: TRBV28; j_call: TRBJ1-1; d_call: -; clone_size: -; cdr3_nt: TGTGCCAGCAGTTTATGGATGACCAGGGCCACTGAAGCTTTCTTT; cdr3_aa: CASSLWMTRATEAFF
v_call: TRBV29-1; j_call: TRBJ1-2; d_call: -; clone_size: -; cdr3_nt: TGTAACGTTGTCCCCTATCAATTCTCGGGAGAAGATGGCTACACCTTC; cdr3_aa: CNVVPYQFSGEDGYTF
v_call: TRBV20-1; j_call: TRBJ1-1; d_call: -; clone_size: few; cdr3_nt: TGCAGTGCTAGAGATCTTAGGGACGGCACTGAAGCTTTCTTT; cdr3_aa: CSARDLRDGTEAFF
v_call: TRBV4-3; j_call: TRBJ2-1; d_call: -; clone_size: -; cdr3_nt: TGCGCCAGCAGCCCCGGAGCAGGGACCTACAGTGAGCAGTTCTTC; cdr3_aa: CASSPGAGTYSEQFF
v_call: TRBV29-1; j_call: TRBJ2-7; d_call: -; clone_size: -; cdr3_nt: TGCAGCGTTGAAGAAAGGATCCCCTTGGACTCCTACGAGCAGTACTTC; cdr3_aa: CSVEERIPLDSYEQYF
v_call: TRBV11-3; j_call: TRBJ1-2; d_call: -; clone_size: many; cdr3_nt: TGTGACAGCAGATTAGAACACGGACGGACCTATGGCTACACCTTC; cdr3_aa: CDSRLEHGRTYGYTF
v_call: TRBV4-3; j_call: TRBJ1-2; d_call: -; clone_size: many; cdr3_nt: TGCGCCAGCAGCCAAGATCGGGTCTCCCACTTCGGCTACACCTTC; cdr3_aa: CASSQDRVSHFGYTF
v_call: TRBV10-3; j_call: TRBJ2-3; d_call: TRBD2; clone_size: -; cdr3_nt: TGTGCCATTAGTGATACTAACGGGAGGGACACAGATACGCAGTATTTT; cdr3_aa: CAISDTNGRDTDTQYF